Detailed here is one T cell receptor beta chain. This sample stems from a study of cytomegalovirus exposure and HLA in healthy donors. Germline V gene lookup returns CDR1 SGHVS and CDR2 FQNEAQ. There are 12 residues in the CDR3. Trimming took off 1 base at V and 9 bases at J, with 10 bases between the two ends. Amplification used 60 Vbeta primers and 13 Jbeta primers. Method: immunoSEQ multiplex PCR; TCRdb's copy keeps in-frame clones and lacks some. The sample consists of more than 75,000 clones, 79% of them appearing once. The sample taken for sequencing was PBMCs. The clonotype was recovered from a man aged 30 to 39 in good health and CMV-seronegative. The chain carries TRBV7-8 and TRBJ2-7; D unclear. The DNA for the CDR3 is TGTGCCAGCAGCTTAGAACAGTCAGGGCAGTACTTC. Its protein is CASSLEQSGQYF.